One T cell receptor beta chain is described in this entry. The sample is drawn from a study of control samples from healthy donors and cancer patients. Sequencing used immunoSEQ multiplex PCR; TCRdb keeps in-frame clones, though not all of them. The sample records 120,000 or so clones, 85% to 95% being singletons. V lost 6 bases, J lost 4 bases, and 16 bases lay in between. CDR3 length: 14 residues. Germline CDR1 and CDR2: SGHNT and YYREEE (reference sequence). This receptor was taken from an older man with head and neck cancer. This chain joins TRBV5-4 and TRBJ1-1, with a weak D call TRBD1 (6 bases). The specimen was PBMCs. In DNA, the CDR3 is TGTGCCAGCACCCCAGGGGTCGGGGGCACTGAAGCTTTCTTT. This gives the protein CASTPGVGGTEAFF.